Each of the 21 T cell receptor beta chains below was sequenced from the same sample in a study of vaccination and CD4 T cells after COVID-19. What these receptors recognize is not known. With the Oncomine TCR Beta short-read assay, DNA from cultured CD4+ T cells was sequenced. TCRdb fed the PCR reads into MiXCR, producing one record per CDR3 protein. Of more than 9,500 distinct CDR3 sequences in the sample, approximately 60% were seen once. The treatment: roughly nine-day PBMC culture with coronavirus spike peptide pools or control peptides (ViraFEST assay). Sample: CD4+ T cells from blood, cultured in vitro. The receptors originated from a human donor who had recovered from COVID-19.

This clonotype has just a few counts. The chain joins TRBV6-2 or TRBV6-3 to TRBJ2-1; no clear D gene. This CDR3 spans 13 amino acids. Deletions cut 5 bases from V and 8 bases from J, with 13 bases between. The germline V gene encodes CDR1 MNHEY and CDR2 SVGEGT. In DNA form, the CDR3 reads TGTGCCAGCAGTCAGCCCAGGCTGCATGAGCAGTTCTTC. It yields the protein CASSQPRLHEQFF.

This chain links TRBV5-1 with TRBJ1-1, with a weak D call TRBD1 (5 bases). The germline CDR1 and CDR2 sequences are SGHRS and YFSETQ. The CDR3 loop spans 14 amino acids. Trimming stripped 6 bases from V and 0 bases from J, with 12 bases between. CDR3 amino acids: CASNEGPVNTEAFF. CDR3 nucleotides: TGCGCCAGCAACGAGGGGCCAGTGAACACTGAAGCTTTCTTT.

V usage is TRBV10-3 and J usage is TRBJ2-3; tentatively, D is TRBD1 (5 bases). In germline, CDR1 is ENHRY, CDR2 SYGVKD. The V and J ends lost 7 bases and 5 bases respectively, with 7 bases between them. There are 11 residues in the CDR3. The CDR3 DNA follows: TGTGCCATCAAAAGGGGAGATACGCAGTATTTT. Encoded protein: CAIKRGDTQYF.

V usage is TRBV7-6 and J usage is TRBJ1-4, with 10 bases identical to TRBD1. After removal of 5 bases from V and 7 bases from J, the junction contained 10 bases not matched to a gene. The CDR3 has 16 amino acids. Looked up from germline, CDR1 is SGHVS and CDR2 is FNYEAQ. The CDR3 protein is CASSPRDRGQGEKLFF. The CDR3 bases are TGTGCCAGCAGCCCCCGGGACAGGGGACAGGGTGAAAAACTGTTTTTT.

This chain joins TRBV19 and TRBJ1-2, with 9 bases matching TRBD1. CDR3 length: 15 residues. J gave up 4 bases and V 2 bases, and 5 bases lay outside the gene matches. Germline CDR1 and CDR2: LNHDA and SQIVND (reference sequence). The CDR3 coding sequence is TGTGCCAGTAGTATACCTACAGGGGGCAGCTATGGCTACACCTTC. As protein: CASSIPTGGSYGYTF.

The count of this clonotype is one. The CDR3, as DNA: TGTGCCAGCAGCACCCCTAAACGACAAGGGGGGAATGAGCAGTTCTTC. This codes for CASSTPKRQGGNEQFF. The genes are TRBV7-8 and TRBJ2-1; either TRBD1 or TRBD2 may fit D (6 bases each). The CDR3 is 16 residues long. The ends were cut back, 5 bases at V and 7 bases at J, with 21 bases in the middle. In germline, CDR1 is SGHVS, CDR2 FQNEAQ.

J is TRBJ2-4 and V is TRBV5-8; a possible D gene is TRBD1 (7 bases). The CDR3 totals 15 residues. Germline CDR1 is SGHTS and CDR2 is YDEGEE. The germline V and J ends were trimmed by 4 bases and 6 bases, with 17 bases remaining between them. In DNA form, the CDR3 reads TGTGCCAGCAGCGGCGGGGACAGCCGCTTAAACATTCAGTACTTC. This gives the protein CASSGGDSRLNIQYF.

The chain links TRBV19 to TRBJ2-7; 7 bases line up with TRBD1. Trimming cost V 6 bases and J 2 bases; bases outside gene matches: 7. Germline CDR1 LNHDA, CDR2 SQIVND (reference sequence). There are 14 residues in the CDR3. The chain's CDR3 is CASRHTGTAYEQYF. In DNA form, the CDR3 reads TGTGCCAGTAGGCACACCGGGACAGCCTACGAGCAGTACTTC.

The rearrangement joins TRBV12-1 to TRBJ2-1; the table names TRBD1, a call not compared with the DNA. TRBV12-1 is classified as a pseudogene. The CDR3 is 14 residues long. In DNA form, the CDR3 reads TGTGCCAGCATTGGGGGGGTCTCCTACAATGAGCAGTTCTTC. Translated, it gives CASIGGVSYNEQFF.

This clonotype was recorded once. The chain recombines TRBV6-1 with TRBJ1-2; maybe TRBD1 (6 bases). V was cut by 6 bases and J by 2 bases, with 10 bases left in between. Germline V gene data show CDR1 as MNHNS and CDR2 as SASEGT. The CDR3 is 13 amino acids. The CDR3 DNA follows: TGTGCCAGCAGACGAAGGGGGAACTATGGCTACACCTTC. Translation: CASRRRGNYGYTF.

The chain joins TRBV29-1 to TRBJ2-5; D uncertain. From germline, CDR1 is SQVTM and CDR2 ANQGSEA. This CDR3 is built from 14 residues. Trimming shortened V by 2 bases and J by 2 bases, and 12 bases separated the two germline ends. This CDR3 reads CSVEITMGQETQYF. CDR3 DNA sequence: TGCAGCGTTGAAATCACTATGGGTCAAGAGACCCAGTACTTC.

The V and J genes are TRBV2 and TRBJ1-2; D not resolved. The CDR3 loop spans 13 amino acids. Germline CDR1 is SNHLY and CDR2 is FYNNEI. Trimming stripped 8 bases from V and 0 bases from J, with 10 bases between. The CDR3 protein is CASGEVSNYGYTF. DNA for the CDR3: TGTGCCAGCGGGGAGGTCTCTAACTATGGCTACACCTTC.

This CDR3 reads CASSRAGTSTDTQYF. The CDR3 region has the DNA TGTGCCAGCAGCAGAGCGGGAACTAGCACAGATACGCAGTATTTT. The chain couples TRBV7-3 to TRBJ2-3, with 7 positions matching TRBD2. J was trimmed by 0 bases and V by 5 bases; bases with no gene match: 5. Germline lookup yields CDR1 SGHTA and CDR2 FQGTGA. The CDR3 contains 15 residues.

This clonotype was seen a handful of times. The chain recombines TRBV20-1 with TRBJ2-1; TRBD2 agrees at 11 bases. The CDR3 extends over 15 amino acids. V lost 6 bases, J lost 5 bases, and 9 bases stayed unmatched. From germline, CDR1 is DFQATT and CDR2 SNEGSKA (reference sequence). As DNA, the CDR3 is TGCAGTGCACTTGTGGGACTAGCGGATCACAATGAGCAGTTCTTC. As protein: CSALVGLADHNEQFF.

The chain uses TRBV28 and TRBJ1-2; 9 bases are shared with TRBD1. The germline CDR1 and CDR2 sequences are MDHEN and SYDVKM. The V gene end was trimmed by 7 bases and the J gene end by 6 bases; junction bases not matched to a gene: 6. The CDR3 is 13 amino acids. The CDR3 sequence: CASIDRGTDGYTF. In DNA, the CDR3 is TGTGCCAGCATTGACAGGGGGACGGATGGCTACACCTTC.

The V call is TRBV19, the J call TRBJ2-1, with 8 nucleotides matching TRBD1. Trimming took 5 bases from V and 2 from J; bases not matched to a gene: 17. Germline V lookup: CDR1 LNHDA, CDR2 SQIVND (reference sequence). The CDR3 contains 19 residues. CDR3 protein: CASSGPADRVFVTYNEQFF. CDR3 DNA: TGTGCCAGTAGTGGACCCGCGGACAGGGTGTTCGTCACCTACAATGAGCAGTTCTTC.

The chain has TRBV12-3 or TRBV12-4 and TRBJ2-7, with 9 bases aligning to TRBD2. CDR3 size: 14 residues. Trimming cost V 4 bases and J 10 bases; bases outside gene matches: 11. The CDR3 sequence: CASSSSGALGPQYF. The CDR3 region has the DNA TGTGCCAGCAGTTCTAGCGGGGCCCTAGGTCCTCAGTACTTC.

The V gene is TRBV5-1, the J gene TRBJ1-2; the match to TRBD1 covers 9 bases. Germline V gives CDR1 SGHRS, CDR2 YFSETQ. V dropped 3 bases and J dropped 7; count of bases not matched to a gene: 10. The CDR3 contains 15 residues. The CDR3 sequence is CASSWRGQGSSGYTF. Written as DNA, the CDR3 is TGCGCCAGCAGCTGGCGGGGACAGGGTTCATCTGGCTACACCTTC.

This chain connects TRBV27 to TRBJ2-1; 8 bases line up with TRBD1. CDR1 MNHEY and CDR2 SMNVEV come from the germline V gene (reference sequence). Germline trimming cut 6 bases from V and 5 bases from J; bases unmatched to any gene: 6. The CDR3 consists of 14 residues. The CDR3 nucleotides read TGTGCCAGCAGAGGGACAGGAGATAACAATGAGCAGTTCTTC. Its protein is CASRGTGDNNEQFF.

This clonotype was seen more than once but under ten times. The chain is built from TRBV11-2 and TRBJ1-1; perhaps TRBD1 as D (6 bases). The CDR3 spans 15 residues. Germline loops: CDR1 SGHAT, CDR2 FQNNGV. With 2 bases removed from V and 0 bases from J, the gap between germline ends came to 10 bases. The CDR3 is CASSLLGALNTEAFF. The CDR3 coding sequence is TGTGCCAGCAGCTTACTGGGGGCTCTGAACACTGAAGCTTTCTTT.

This clonotype was recorded only once. This sequence joins TRBV7-2 and TRBJ2-5; possible D gene TRBD2, 6 bases. This CDR3 is built from 17 residues. The V end lost 5 bases, the J end lost 5 bases, and 24 bases lay between the germline ends. Germline-derived CDR1 and CDR2 are SGHTA and FQGNSA. CDR3 nucleotide sequence: TGTGCCAGCAGCGCCCAGGGAGTATTGGAGGGGTGGGAGACCCAGTACTTC. Translating it yields CASSAQGVLEGWETQYF.